This T cell receptor (beta chain) is drawn from a study of blood T cell repertoires in COVID-19. Original methodology: Counts of nucleated cells, estimated from reference gene primer amplification, were obtained. Profiling relied on immunoSEQ multiplex PCR, and the TCRdb table lists in-frame clones only, not all of them. V and J calls and clone size are given by that table; D and trimming were obtained from the DNA. The sample has about 230,000 clones, roughly four fifths seen once. Seattle cases were enrolled at active infection and followed longitudinally. The table lists this clone with a count of one. The ends lost 4 bases at V and 1 base at J; junction bases unmatched: 6. The CDR3 spans 15 residues. CDR1 and CDR2 (germline): SGHAT, FQNNGV.

The receptor was derived from an elderly woman with COVID-19, enrolled during active disease. The specimen was peripheral blood. The chain recombines TRBV11-2 with TRBJ1-1; TRBD1 matches 7 bases. CDR3 nucleotide sequence: TGTGCCAGCAGCTCAGACACAGGGGCGAACACTGAAGCTTTCTTT. Protein: CASSSDTGANTEAFF. The complete variable domain, with remaining parts taken from reference TRBV11-2 and TRBJ1-1, reads EAGVAQSPRYKIIEKRQSVAFWCNPISGHATLYWYQQILGQGPKLLIQFQNNGVVDDSQLPKDRFSAERLKGVDSTLKIQPAKLEDSAVYLCASSSDTGANTEAFFGQGTRLTVV.